These T cell receptor beta chains were read from a single sample in a study of post-analysis software for immune sequencing data. Each CDR3 protein gets one entry after TCRdb re-called the PCR reads with MiXCR. This table has some 500,000 distinct CDR3 sequences, around 40% appearing once. Input material: blood. These receptors all come from a girl aged 5-17 years with multiple sclerosis. Each CDR3 is given without its conserved first and last residue. The order of the fields is V gene, D gene, J gene, CDR3 protein. The D gene is left open where the match is weak.

v_call: TRBV6-2/TRBV6-3; d_call: TRBD2; j_call: TRBJ2-1; cdr3_aa: ASSYTLSGTQRNEQF
v_call: TRBV20-1; d_call: TRBD2; j_call: TRBJ2-7; cdr3_aa: SAKGGLAVYEQY
v_call: TRBV3-1; d_call: NA; j_call: TRBJ2-7; cdr3_aa: ASARDTQYEQY
v_call: TRBV6-5; d_call: TRBD1; j_call: NA; cdr3_aa: ASSYSGQGGEQY
v_call: TRBV4-2; d_call: NA; j_call: TRBJ1-2; cdr3_aa: ASSQDAANYGYT
v_call: TRBV20-1; d_call: TRBD2; j_call: TRBJ2-6; cdr3_aa: SARERGQGTSGVPYNVLT
v_call: TRBV4-3; d_call: NA; j_call: TRBJ1-2; cdr3_aa: ASSQDRDWVTYGYT
v_call: TRBV11-1; d_call: TRBD2; j_call: TRBJ2-1; cdr3_aa: ASSPPGLAGELGEQF
v_call: TRBV6-2/TRBV6-3; d_call: TRBD2; j_call: TRBJ2-1; cdr3_aa: ASTNFLSLAGDNEQF
v_call: TRBV5-1; d_call: NA; j_call: TRBJ1-1; cdr3_aa: ASSLRTGKNTEAF
v_call: TRBV20-1; d_call: NA; j_call: TRBJ1-1; cdr3_aa: SARVNTEAF
v_call: TRBV10-2; d_call: NA; j_call: TRBJ1-2; cdr3_aa: ASSGGAGDLLNYGYT
v_call: TRBV7-2; d_call: NA; j_call: TRBJ2-7; cdr3_aa: ATNGGVSSYEQY
v_call: TRBV7-7; d_call: NA; j_call: TRBJ1-1; cdr3_aa: ASSSTVNTEAF
v_call: TRBV4-2; d_call: TRBD2; j_call: TRBJ2-5; cdr3_aa: ASSQTSGNLETQY
v_call: TRBV4-1; d_call: NA; j_call: TRBJ2-7; cdr3_aa: ASSQWGTLSYEQY
v_call: TRBV11-2; d_call: NA; j_call: TRBJ1-2; cdr3_aa: ASSPPPGGGSGYT
v_call: TRBV28; d_call: NA; j_call: TRBJ2-1; cdr3_aa: ASSLRGTSPYNEQF
v_call: TRBV18; d_call: NA; j_call: TRBJ2-5; cdr3_aa: ASSPRQYQETQY
v_call: TRBV5-1; d_call: NA; j_call: TRBJ1-4; cdr3_aa: ASSAGQFLTNEKLF
v_call: TRBV29-1; d_call: TRBD1; j_call: TRBJ1-1; cdr3_aa: SVKGTGKEGDTEAF
v_call: TRBV4-2; d_call: TRBD2; j_call: NA; cdr3_aa: ASSPRGLAGDYEQY
v_call: TRBV6-5; d_call: TRBD1; j_call: TRBJ1-2; cdr3_aa: ASIGTGGNGYGYT
v_call: TRBV20-1; d_call: NA; j_call: TRBJ2-7; cdr3_aa: SARAPVGTYEQY
v_call: TRBV7-2; d_call: TRBD1; j_call: TRBJ2-3; cdr3_aa: ASSHTGGAHRDTQY
v_call: TRBV29-1; d_call: NA; j_call: TRBJ2-5; cdr3_aa: SVERQDQETQY
v_call: TRBV20-1; d_call: NA; j_call: TRBJ1-1; cdr3_aa: SARGRGGTEAF
v_call: TRBV4-1; d_call: NA; j_call: TRBJ1-5; cdr3_aa: ASSQSGGGENQPQH
v_call: TRBV7-2; d_call: TRBD2; j_call: TRBJ2-1; cdr3_aa: ASSFTSGTLGEQF